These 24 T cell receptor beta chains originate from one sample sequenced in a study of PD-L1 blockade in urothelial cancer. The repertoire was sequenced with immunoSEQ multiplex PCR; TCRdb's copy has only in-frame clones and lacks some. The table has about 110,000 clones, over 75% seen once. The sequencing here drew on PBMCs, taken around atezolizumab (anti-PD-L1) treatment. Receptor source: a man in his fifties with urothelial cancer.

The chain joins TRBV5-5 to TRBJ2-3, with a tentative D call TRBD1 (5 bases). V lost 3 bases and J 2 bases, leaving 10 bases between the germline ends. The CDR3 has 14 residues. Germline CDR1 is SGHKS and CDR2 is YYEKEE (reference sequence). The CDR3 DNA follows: TGTGCCAGCAGCTCAGGGCACGACACAGATACGCAGTATTTT. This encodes CASSSGHDTDTQYF.

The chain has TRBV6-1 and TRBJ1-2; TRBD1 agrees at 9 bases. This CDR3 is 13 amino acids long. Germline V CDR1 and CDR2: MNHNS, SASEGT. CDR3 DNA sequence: TGTGGAGGAAGTGGGGGGACAGGGCCTGGCTACACCTTC. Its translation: CGGSGGTGPGYTF.

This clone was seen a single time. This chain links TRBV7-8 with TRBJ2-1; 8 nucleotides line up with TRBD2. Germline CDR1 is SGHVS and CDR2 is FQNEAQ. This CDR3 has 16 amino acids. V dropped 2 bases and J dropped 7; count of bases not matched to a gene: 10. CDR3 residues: CASSLRYSGTMNEQFF. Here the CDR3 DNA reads TGTGCCAGCAGCTTAAGGTATAGCGGGACTATGAATGAGCAGTTCTTC.

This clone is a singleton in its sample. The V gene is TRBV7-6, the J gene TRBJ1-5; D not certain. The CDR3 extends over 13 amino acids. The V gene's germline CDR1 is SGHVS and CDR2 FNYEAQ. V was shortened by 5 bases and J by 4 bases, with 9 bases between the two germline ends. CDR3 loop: CASSPSVNQPQHF. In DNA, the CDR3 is TGTGCCAGCAGCCCCTCTGTTAATCAGCCCCAGCATTTT.

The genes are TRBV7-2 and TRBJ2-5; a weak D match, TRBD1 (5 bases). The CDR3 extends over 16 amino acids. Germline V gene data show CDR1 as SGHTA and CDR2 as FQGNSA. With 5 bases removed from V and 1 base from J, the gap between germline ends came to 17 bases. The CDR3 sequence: CASSGRTQPIQETQYF. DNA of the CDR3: TGTGCCAGCAGCGGACGGACACAACCGATCCAAGAGACCCAGTACTTC.

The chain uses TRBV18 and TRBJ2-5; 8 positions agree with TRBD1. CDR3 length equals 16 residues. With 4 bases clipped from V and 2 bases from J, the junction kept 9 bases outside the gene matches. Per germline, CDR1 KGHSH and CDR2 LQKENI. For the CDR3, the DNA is TGTGCCAGCTCACTGGGCTTCGGACAGGGTCAAGAGACCCAGTACTTC. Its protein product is CASSLGFGQGQETQYF.

CDR3 region: CASSAREGMETQYF. DNA for the CDR3: TGCGCCAGCAGCGCCCGGGAGGGGATGGAGACCCAGTACTTC. The V gene is TRBV5-1, the J gene TRBJ2-5; TRBD2 matches 8 bases. Germline CDR1 SGHRS, CDR2 YFSETQ. Losses at the gene ends were 4 bases for V and 5 bases for J; bases not matched to a gene: 7. The length of the CDR3 is 14 residues.

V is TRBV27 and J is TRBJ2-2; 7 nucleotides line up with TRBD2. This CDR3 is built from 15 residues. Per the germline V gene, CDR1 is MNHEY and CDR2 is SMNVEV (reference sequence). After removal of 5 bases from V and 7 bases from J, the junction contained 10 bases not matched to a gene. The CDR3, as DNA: TGTGCCAGCAGTCCAGTTGCGGGAGCGGTCGGGGAGCTGTTTTTT. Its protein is CASSPVAGAVGELFF.

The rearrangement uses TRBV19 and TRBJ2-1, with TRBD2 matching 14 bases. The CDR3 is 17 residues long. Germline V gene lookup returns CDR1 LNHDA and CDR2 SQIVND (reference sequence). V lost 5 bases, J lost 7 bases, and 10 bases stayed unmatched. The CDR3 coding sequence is TGTGCCAGTAGTTTGGGACTAGCGGGAGCGATGAGGAATGAGCAGTTCTTC. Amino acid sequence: CASSLGLAGAMRNEQFF.

The CDR3 loop reads CASRTGGMEQYF. The CDR3 nucleotides read TGTGCCAGCCGGACAGGGGGGATGGAGCAGTACTTC. The chain combines TRBV6-5 with TRBJ2-7; TRBD1 agrees at 10 bases. Germline V CDR1 and CDR2: MNHEY, SVGAGI. V was pared by 8 bases and J by 7 bases, with 5 bases of the junction left unmatched. The CDR3 totals 12 residues.

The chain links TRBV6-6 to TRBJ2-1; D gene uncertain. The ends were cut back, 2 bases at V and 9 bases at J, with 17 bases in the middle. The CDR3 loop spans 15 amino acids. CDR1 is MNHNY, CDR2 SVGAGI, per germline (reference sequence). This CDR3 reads CASSYDFGPLPEQFF. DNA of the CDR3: TGTGCCAGCAGTTACGATTTTGGGCCGTTACCTGAGCAGTTCTTC.

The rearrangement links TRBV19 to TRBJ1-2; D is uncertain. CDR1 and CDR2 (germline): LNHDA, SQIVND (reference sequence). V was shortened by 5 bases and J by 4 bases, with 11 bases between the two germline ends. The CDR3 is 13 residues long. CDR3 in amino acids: CASSAREGYGYTF. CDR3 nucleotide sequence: TGTGCCAGTAGTGCCCGGGAGGGCTATGGCTACACCTTC.

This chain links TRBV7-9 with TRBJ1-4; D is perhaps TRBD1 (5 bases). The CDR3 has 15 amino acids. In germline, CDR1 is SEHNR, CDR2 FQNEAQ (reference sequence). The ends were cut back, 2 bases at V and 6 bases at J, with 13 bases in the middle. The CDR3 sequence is CASSLWGSSDEKLFF. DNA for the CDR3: TGTGCCAGCAGCTTATGGGGCAGCTCCGATGAAAAACTGTTTTTT. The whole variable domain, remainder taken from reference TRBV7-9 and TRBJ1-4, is DTGVSQNPRHKITKRGQNVTFRCDPISEHNRLYWYRQTLGQGPEFLTYFQNEAQLEKSRLLSDRFSAERPKGSFSTLEIQRTEQGDSAMYLCASSLWGSSDEKLFFGSGTQLSVL.

The chain's CDR3 is CASSDSWRAAEQYF. The CDR3 DNA reads as TGCGCCAGCAGTGATTCGTGGAGGGCGGCCGAGCAGTACTTC. This chain connects TRBV10-2 to TRBJ2-7, with TRBD2 as a possible D gene (6 bases). The CDR3 extends over 14 amino acids. The germline V gene has CDR1 WSHSY and CDR2 SAAADI. V lost 3 bases and J lost 6, with 15 bases in between.

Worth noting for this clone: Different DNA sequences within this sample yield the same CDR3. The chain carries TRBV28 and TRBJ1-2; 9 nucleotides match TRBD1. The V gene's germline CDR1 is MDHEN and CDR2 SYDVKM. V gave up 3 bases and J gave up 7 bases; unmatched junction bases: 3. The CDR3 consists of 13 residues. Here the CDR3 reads CASSLGQGGGYTF. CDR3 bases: TGTGCCAGCAGTTTGGGACAGGGAGGTGGCTACACCTTC.

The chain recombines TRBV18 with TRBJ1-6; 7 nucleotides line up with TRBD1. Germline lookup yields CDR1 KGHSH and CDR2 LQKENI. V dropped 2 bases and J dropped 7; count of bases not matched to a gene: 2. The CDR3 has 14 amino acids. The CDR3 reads CASSPGTENSPLHF. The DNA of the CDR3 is TGTGCCAGCTCACCAGGGACAGAGAATTCACCCCTCCACTTT.

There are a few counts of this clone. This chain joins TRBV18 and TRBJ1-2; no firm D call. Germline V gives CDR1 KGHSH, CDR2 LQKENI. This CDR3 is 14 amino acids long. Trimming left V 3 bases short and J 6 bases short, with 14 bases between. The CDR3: CASSPLNQADGYTF. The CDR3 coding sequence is TGTGCCAGCTCACCTTTGAATCAGGCAGATGGCTACACCTTC. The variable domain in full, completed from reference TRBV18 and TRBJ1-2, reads NAGVMQNPRHLVRRRGQEARLRCSPMKGHSHVYWYRQLPEEGLKFMVYLQKENIIDESGMPKERFSAEFPKEGPSILRIQQVVRGDSAAYFCASSPLNQADGYTFGSGTRLTVV.

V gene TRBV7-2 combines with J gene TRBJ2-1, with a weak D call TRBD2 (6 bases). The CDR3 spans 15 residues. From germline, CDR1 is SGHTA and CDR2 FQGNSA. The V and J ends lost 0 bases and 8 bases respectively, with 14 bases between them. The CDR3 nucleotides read TGTGCCAGCAGCTTAGCGATACTAGCTCTCGATGAGCAGTTCTTC. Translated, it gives CASSLAILALDEQFF. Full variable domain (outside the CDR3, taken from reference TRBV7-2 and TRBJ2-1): GAGVSQSPSNKVTEKGKDVELRCDPISGHTALYWYRQSLGQGLEFLIYFQGNSAPDKSGLPSDRFSAERTGGSVSTLTIQRTQQEDSAVYLCASSLAILALDEQFFGPGTRLTVL.

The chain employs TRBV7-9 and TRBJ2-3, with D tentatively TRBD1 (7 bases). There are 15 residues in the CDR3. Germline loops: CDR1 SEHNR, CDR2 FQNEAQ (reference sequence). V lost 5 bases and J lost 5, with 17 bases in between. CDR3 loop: CASSPGDSRGDTQYF. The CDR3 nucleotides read TGTGCCAGCAGCCCGGGGGACAGCAGAGGAGATACGCAGTATTTT.

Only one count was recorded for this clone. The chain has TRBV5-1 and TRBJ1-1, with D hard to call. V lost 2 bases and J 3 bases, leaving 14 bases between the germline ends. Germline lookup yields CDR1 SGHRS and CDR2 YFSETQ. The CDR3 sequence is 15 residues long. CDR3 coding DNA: TGCGCCAGCAGCTTCTCAAAAACGGTAGACACTGAAGCTTTCTTT. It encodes CASSFSKTVDTEAFF.

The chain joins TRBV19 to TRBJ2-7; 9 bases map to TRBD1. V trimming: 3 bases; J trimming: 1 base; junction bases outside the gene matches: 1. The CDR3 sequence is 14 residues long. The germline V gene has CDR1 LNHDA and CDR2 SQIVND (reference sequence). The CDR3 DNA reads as TGTGCCAGTAGTATGACAGGGGGTTCCTACGAGCAGTACTTC. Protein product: CASSMTGGSYEQYF. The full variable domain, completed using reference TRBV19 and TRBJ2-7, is DGGITQSPKYLFRKEGQNVTLSCEQNLNHDAMYWYRQDPGQGLRLIYYSQIVNDFQKGDIAEGYSVSREKKESFPLTVTSAQKNPTAFYLCASSMTGGSYEQYFGPGTRLTVT.

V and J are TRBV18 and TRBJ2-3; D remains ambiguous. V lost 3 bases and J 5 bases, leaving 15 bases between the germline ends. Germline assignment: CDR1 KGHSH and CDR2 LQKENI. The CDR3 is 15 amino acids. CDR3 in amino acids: CASSPNHAIKDTQYF. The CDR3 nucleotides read TGTGCCAGCTCACCCAATCATGCTATCAAAGATACGCAGTATTTT.

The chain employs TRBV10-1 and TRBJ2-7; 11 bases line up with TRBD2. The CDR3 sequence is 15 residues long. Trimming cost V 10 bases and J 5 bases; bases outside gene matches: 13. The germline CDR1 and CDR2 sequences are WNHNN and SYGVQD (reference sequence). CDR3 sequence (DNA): TGCGCCATCTCAAAAAGGGCTAGCGGGAGGCACGAGCAGTACTTC. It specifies CAISKRASGRHEQYF.

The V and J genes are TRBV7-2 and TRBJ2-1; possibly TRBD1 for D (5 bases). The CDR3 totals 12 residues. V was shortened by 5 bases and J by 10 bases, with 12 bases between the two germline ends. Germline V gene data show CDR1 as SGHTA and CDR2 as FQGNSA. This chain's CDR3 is CASSPLKGEQFF. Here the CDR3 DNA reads TGTGCCAGCAGCCCCTTGAAGGGGGAGCAGTTCTTC.